These T cell receptor beta chains were read from a single sample in a study of technical replicates of blood from several donors. Generated by immunoSEQ multiplex PCR, the TCRdb table keeps only in-frame clones and is missing some. This table has tens of thousands of clones, approximately 92% appearing once. Sample: T cells isolated from PBMCs. These receptors originate from a human donor in good health. CDR3s include the opening cysteine and the closing phenylalanine or tryptophan. D genes are given only for firm matches. Rows may omit the clone size; those that give it use once, few, many or a size class.

j_gene | d_gene | v_gene | abundance | CDR3aa | CDR3nt
TRBJ1-2 | NA | TRBV5-4 | NA | CASSDDSNYGYTF | TGTGCCAGCAGCGATGACAGCAACTATGGCTACACCTTC
TRBJ1-2 | NA | TRBV10-3 | NA | CAISESMADYGYTF | TGTGCCATCAGTGAGTCGATGGCGGACTATGGCTACACCTTC
TRBJ1-4 | NA | TRBV5-1 | NA | CASSLARQGTNEKLFF | TGCGCCAGCAGCTTGGCGCGGCAGGGTACTAATGAAAAACTGTTTTTT
TRBJ1-5 | NA | TRBV5-8 | few | CASSLTGLLHQPQHF | TGTGCCAGCAGCTTGACAGGCCTTTTGCATCAGCCCCAGCATTTT
TRBJ1-1 | NA | TRBV6-1 | few | CASSTNSVGEAFF | TGTGCCAGCAGTACAAATTCCGTTGGTGAAGCTTTCTTT
TRBJ2-1 | NA | TRBV5-4 | NA | CASSAGLLYNEQFF | TGTGCCAGCAGCGCGGGACTCCTGTACAATGAGCAGTTCTTC
TRBJ2-7 | TRBD1 | TRBV6-6 | NA | CASSYSSGQDYEQYF | TGTGCCAGCAGTTACTCGTCGGGACAGGATTACGAGCAGTACTTC
TRBJ2-7 | NA | TRBV5-1 | NA | CASSLASGPEYF | TGCGCCAGCAGCTTGGCCTCGGGTCCAGAGTACTTC
TRBJ2-7 | NA | TRBV27 | NA | CASRTGLSSSYEQYF | TGTGCCAGCAGGACGGGACTGTCCAGCTCCTACGAGCAGTACTTC
TRBJ2-7 | NA | TRBV9 | NA | CASSVGPETYEQYF | TGTGCCAGCAGCGTAGGGCCTGAAACCTACGAGCAGTACTTC
TRBJ2-5 | NA | TRBV6-6 | NA | CASSWYGEETQYF | TGTGCCAGCAGTTGGTACGGAGAAGAGACCCAGTACTTC
TRBJ2-2 | TRBD2 | TRBV9 | once | CASSPREVLYTGELFF | TGTGCCAGCAGCCCACGGGAGGTCCTTTACACCGGGGAGCTGTTTTTT
TRBJ1-1 | NA | TRBV19 | once | CASSKGASFSNTEAFF | TGTGCCAGTAGTAAAGGGGCCAGTTTTTCGAACACTGAAGCTTTCTTT
TRBJ2-1 | TRBD2 | TRBV5-4 | NA | CASSSPLSGDSYNEQFF | TGTGCCAGCAGTTCCCCCCTTAGCGGGGATTCCTACAATGAGCAGTTCTTC
TRBJ1-2 | NA | TRBV29-1 | once | CSVELGQGVGYTF | TGCAGCGTTGAGTTGGGCCAGGGCGTCGGCTACACCTTC
TRBJ1-1 | TRBD1 | TRBV5-1 | NA | CASSLDRGFTEAFF | TGCGCCAGCAGCCTGGACAGGGGATTCACTGAAGCTTTCTTT
TRBJ1-3 | NA | TRBV19 | NA | CASSSRSGNTIYF | TGTGCCAGTAGCAGTCGCTCTGGAAACACCATATATTTT